The 23 T cell receptor beta chains reported below all come from one sample, sequenced in a study of OX40 agonist ivuxolimab in advanced cancers. Clones were sequenced by immunoSEQ multiplex PCR, and TCRdb holds only the in-frame ones, with some missing. In the table there are 80,000 or so clones, about 90% of which are singletons. The specimen was CD4+ or CD8+ T cells sorted from blood, collected in a trial of the OX40 agonist ivuxolimab. The receptor source for this set is an adult with an advanced solid tumor such as melanoma, head and neck, liver or kidney cancer.

The CDR3 is CASSLENSGGTDTQYF. The DNA for the CDR3 is TGTGCCAGCAGTTTAGAAAATAGCGGGGGCACAGATACGCAGTATTTT. J is TRBJ2-3 and V is TRBV28, with 8 bases that match TRBD2. The CDR3 is 16 residues long. The ends lost 2 bases at V and 1 base at J; junction bases unmatched: 5. Germline values: CDR1 MDHEN, CDR2 SYDVKM.

This clone occurred a few times. CDR3 DNA: TGTGCCAGTAGTATGGCCGGACAGGGGGCAATCACTGAAGCTTTCTTT. It translates to CASSMAGQGAITEAFF. V is TRBV19 and J is TRBJ1-1; 11 nucleotides match TRBD1. The germline V gene encodes CDR1 LNHDA and CDR2 SQIVND (reference sequence). V dropped 3 bases and J dropped 4; count of bases not matched to a gene: 7. The CDR3 is 16 amino acids.

V is TRBV6-1 and J is TRBJ2-3, with 7 bases identical to TRBD2. This CDR3 has 13 residues. V shed 9 bases and J 2 bases; nucleotides not matched to a gene: 5. CDR1 and CDR2 from the germline V gene are MNHNS and SASEGT. CDR3 region: CASYSGLTDTQYF. The CDR3 DNA reads TGTGCCAGTTATAGCGGGCTCACAGATACGCAGTATTTT.

The CDR3 is CASSQETGASGYTF. The CDR3 nucleotides are TGCGCCAGCAGCCAGGAGACAGGAGCTAGTGGCTACACCTTC. J is TRBJ1-2 and V is TRBV4-1; possible D gene TRBD1, 6 bases. CDR1 MGHRA and CDR2 YSYEKL come from the germline V gene. The CDR3 sequence is 14 residues long. Trimming left V 3 bases short and J 7 bases short, with 15 bases between.

This clone was detected only once. This chain links TRBV19 with TRBJ2-1; D may be TRBD1 (5 bases). Between the trimmed V and J ends, which lost 0 bases and 8 bases, there was a span of 14 bases. The V gene's germline CDR1 is LNHDA and CDR2 SQIVND (reference sequence). The CDR3 spans 15 residues. The CDR3 protein is CASSIEWPLGDEQFF. DNA of the CDR3: TGTGCCAGTAGTATAGAATGGCCCTTAGGGGATGAGCAGTTCTTC.

The chain recombines TRBV7-2 with TRBJ2-3, with D perhaps TRBD2 (6 bases). Deletions cut 8 bases from V and 13 bases from J, with 19 bases between. CDR1 and CDR2 from the germline V gene are SGHTA and FQGNSA. The CDR3 is made up of 12 amino acids. CDR3 amino acids: CASSPGVGREYF. The CDR3 DNA reads TGTGCCAGCTCGCCGGGGGTCGGTCGAGAGTATTTT.

The rearrangement links TRBV6-5 to TRBJ1-2, with D unresolved. This CDR3 spans 11 amino acids. Germline CDR1 MNHEY, CDR2 SVGAGI. V lost 5 bases, J lost 4 bases, and 5 bases lay in between. CDR3 sequence: CASSEFYGYTF. In DNA form, the CDR3 reads TGTGCCAGCAGTGAGTTCTATGGCTACACCTTC.

V and J are TRBV11-2 and TRBJ2-5; D tentatively reads TRBD1 or TRBD2 (6 bases each). Germline CDR1 and CDR2: SGHAT and FQNNGV. This CDR3 has 17 amino acids. Deletions cut 2 bases from V and 5 bases from J, with 21 bases between. The CDR3 is CASSLRLYGGLGETQYF. The CDR3 DNA reads as TGTGCCAGCAGCTTACGTCTTTATGGGGGGCTGGGGGAGACCCAGTACTTC.

This chain connects TRBV5-6 to TRBJ1-2, with no clear D. The germline V gene encodes CDR1 SGHDT and CDR2 YYEEEE. Trimming pared 4 bases from V and 4 bases from J, leaving 11 bases between. This CDR3 comprises 13 residues. The CDR3 spells CASSRGFSYGYTF. The CDR3 region has the DNA TGTGCCAGCAGCCGGGGTTTTAGCTATGGCTACACCTTC.

This rearrangement joins TRBV7-2 to TRBJ1-1, with TRBD1 as a possible D gene (5 bases). The CDR3 is made up of 14 amino acids. V lost 7 bases to trimming and J lost 3 bases, with 15 bases between them. The germline V gene has CDR1 SGHTA and CDR2 FQGNSA. Here the CDR3 DNA reads TGTGCCAGCAACCCTCAGGGAGGGGACACTGAAGCTTTCTTT. Its protein product is CASNPQGGDTEAFF.

The chain links TRBV7-3 to TRBJ2-1; 9 bases match TRBD2. This CDR3 is 14 amino acids long. Per the germline V gene, CDR1 is SGHTA and CDR2 is FQGTGA. The ends lost 4 bases at V and 8 bases at J; junction bases unmatched: 6. The CDR3 DNA is TGTGCCAGCAGCTCTAGCGGGGTAGGCGATGAGCAGTTCTTC. This translates into CASSSSGVGDEQFF.

The chain recombines TRBV28 with TRBJ1-1, with D tentatively TRBD1 (5 bases). This CDR3 contains 15 residues. Deletions cut 6 bases from V and 1 base from J, with 15 bases between. Germline V gene lookup returns CDR1 MDHEN and CDR2 SYDVKM. DNA for the CDR3: TGTGCCAGCAGCCCCGGGACTTCAAGGAACACTGAAGCTTTCTTT. Protein: CASSPGTSRNTEAFF.

The chain couples TRBV11-3 to TRBJ1-3; 7 bases match TRBD1. Unmatched junction bases numbered 6, after V lost 5 bases and J lost 5 bases. The CDR3 contains 14 residues. Germline-derived CDR1 and CDR2 are SGHNT and YENEEA. CDR3 bases: TGTGCCAGCAGCCCCGGGACAGCGCGAAACACCATATATTTT. Its protein product is CASSPGTARNTIYF.

The genes are TRBV4-1 and TRBJ1-3; D gene ambiguous. CDR3 length equals 13 residues. The V end was cut by 4 bases, the J end by 0 bases, with 4 bases between. The V gene's germline CDR1 is MGHRA and CDR2 YSYEKL. CDR3 residues: CASSPSSGNTIYF. The CDR3 region has the DNA TGCGCCAGCAGCCCCAGCTCTGGAAACACCATATATTTT.

Here the CDR3 DNA reads TGTGCCAGCAGTGGGACGGCAACTAATGAAAAACTGTTTTTT. It encodes CASSGTATNEKLFF. J is TRBJ1-4 and V is TRBV6-1; unclear D gene. Germline V gene lookup returns CDR1 MNHNS and CDR2 SASEGT. The length of the CDR3 is 14 residues. Trimming removed 4 bases from V and 0 bases from J, with 6 bases in between.

J is TRBJ1-1 and V is TRBV6-5; D is unclear. V shed 0 bases and J shed 5 bases, with 16 bases lying between them. The CDR3 sequence is 16 residues long. Germline CDR1 reads MNHEY; CDR2 reads SVGAGI. The CDR3 nucleotides are TGTGCCAGCAGTTACTCTTTGAGTCTACCGCTTACTGAAGCTTTCTTT. The encoded protein is CASSYSLSLPLTEAFF.

The CDR3, as DNA: TGTGCCATCAGTGACCGACAGGGATCGGGAGCTTTCTTT. Translated: CAISDRQGSGAFF. The rearrangement joins TRBV10-3 to TRBJ1-1; 7 nucleotides align to TRBD1. Unmatched junction bases numbered 8, after V lost 3 bases and J lost 10 bases. The CDR3 spans 13 residues. CDR1 and CDR2 from the germline V gene are ENHRY and SYGVKD.

The V call is TRBV19, the J call TRBJ1-2; D is undetermined. CDR3 length equals 15 residues. V was pared by 7 bases and J by 5 bases, with 20 bases between. The germline CDR1 and CDR2 sequences are LNHDA and SQIVND (reference sequence). The chain's CDR3 is CASKEGSLSLYGYTF. CDR3 DNA sequence: TGTGCCAGTAAGGAGGGCTCGCTGTCCCTTTATGGCTACACCTTC.

This clone was detected only once. The rearrangement uses TRBV7-3 and TRBJ2-2; D might be TRBD1 or TRBD2, each matching 5 bases. Per germline, CDR1 SGHTA and CDR2 FQGTGA. CDR3 size: 14 residues. Trimming pared 5 bases from V and 5 bases from J, leaving 12 bases between. The CDR3 region is CASSLGTLTGELFF. CDR3 bases: TGTGCCAGCAGCCTAGGGACCTTAACCGGGGAGCTGTTTTTT.

The CDR3 sequence is CAIGGQGTDTQYF. The CDR3 region has the DNA TGTGCCATCGGCGGACAGGGCACAGATACGCAGTATTTT. The V call is TRBV5-5, the J call TRBJ2-3; 7 nucleotides line up with TRBD1. CDR3 size: 13 residues. V lost 9 bases to trimming and J lost 1 base; unmatched junction nucleotides: 5. Germline values: CDR1 SGHKS, CDR2 YYEKEE (reference sequence).

The chain has TRBV5-1 and TRBJ2-3; maybe TRBD1 (5 bases). Deletions cut 4 bases from V and 0 bases from J, with 12 bases between. Germline loops: CDR1 SGHRS, CDR2 YFSETQ. This CDR3 contains 15 residues. The CDR3 DNA reads TGCGCCAGCAGCCTGTGGGGCGCTAGCACAGATACGCAGTATTTT. It is translated as CASSLWGASTDTQYF.

V and J are TRBV7-2 and TRBJ2-7; D may be TRBD2 (5 bases). V was clipped by 4 bases and J by 7 bases, with 17 bases between them. The CDR3 is made up of 14 amino acids. CDR1 SGHTA and CDR2 FQGNSA come from the germline V gene. CDR3 sequence (DNA): TGTGCCAGCAGCTCCACCCGGGGAGTGGGGGAGCAGTACTTC. This encodes CASSSTRGVGEQYF.

This chain uses TRBV7-2 with TRBJ2-3; 8 bases align to TRBD2. The CDR3 runs 15 residues. CDR1 is SGHTA, CDR2 FQGNSA, per germline. V gave up 6 bases and J gave up 3 bases; unmatched junction bases: 8. CDR3 amino acids: CASRFGGGTTDTQYF. The DNA for the CDR3 is TGTGCCAGCAGGTTCGGGGGGGGAACTACAGATACGCAGTATTTT.